Included here is one TCR beta chain sequence, with context. The antigen is not known. Through 5' RACE with UMI labels, the TRB cDNA libraries were prepared. TCRdb reworked the 5' RACE reads into one entry per CDR3 protein, no DNA. Its listing shows tens of thousands of distinct CDR3 sequences. This sample stems from a study of CXCR3-negative and CXCR3-positive naive CD8 T cells. CDR1 and CDR2 from the germline V gene are SEHNR and FQNEAQ (reference sequence). The CDR3 sequence is 18 residues long. The study's findings and limits: Diversity ran similarly high across both naive subsets but far lower in memory CD8+ cells. Similar TRBV-TRBJ usage was seen in naive cells (both CXCR3-negative and CXCR3-positive), but memory cells differed. TRB CDR3s were more hydrophobic in CXCR3-positive than in CXCR3-negative naive cells. Fresh PBMCs were used in most assays, and CXCR3 expression partially decreased after cryopreservation.

Sequencing used naive CXCR3- CD8+ T cells from blood. The sample's subset: CD45RO-CCR7+CD27+CD95- naive CD8+ T cells lacking CXCR3 (TNR3-). The chain joins TRBV7-9 to TRBJ1-4. This clonotype was sampled from a human donor in good health. Some clones in this sample may be carry-over from other donors' samples. The CDR3 reads CASSTGTQGLKTNEKLFF.